Listed below are T cell receptor beta chains from one sample, sequenced in a study of blood T cell repertoires in COVID-19. Using immunoSEQ multiplex PCR, the repertoire was profiled, and TCRdb retains in-frame clones only, with some absent. The data show under 350,000 clones, roughly 86% seen once. The sample was peripheral blood. Every receptor here comes from a man aged 18 to 30 with active or convalescent COVID-19. Each CDR3 is given with its conserved first and last residue. Size tells how often a clone was seen (once, few, many) or the class of an expanded clone, and some rows leave it out.

>.|TRBJ2-1|TRBV5-1
CASSWYSGSFYNEQFF
>.|TRBJ1-1|TRBV30
CAWSVRLVDTEAFF
>.|TRBJ2-7|TRBV6-5
CASLNTPGADEQYF
>.|TRBJ1-1|TRBV2
CASSEEERGRAFF
>.|TRBJ1-3|TRBV30
CAWVTDSGNTIYF
>.|TRBJ1-5|TRBV19
CASSGTGGVSNQPQHF
>.|TRBJ2-7|TRBV5-4
CASSPGGTGVHEQYF
>.|TRBJ2-5|TRBV5-4
CASSPGQVRETQYF
>.|TRBJ1-5|TRBV24-1
CATSDSFDRGPGQPQHF
>.|TRBJ2-5|TRBV24-1
CATSTGVETQYF
>few|TRBJ2-1|TRBV13
CASSPPTGRGPEQFF
>.|TRBJ2-1|TRBV7-9
CASSLAGRGTYNEQFF
>.|TRBJ1-2|TRBV18
CASSHDRSANYGYTF
>.|TRBJ1-1|TRBV11-3
CASSSGQGGKAFF
>once|TRBJ2-1|TRBV7-3
CASSLIRGEQFF
>.|TRBJ1-6|TRBV19
CASSLRDRENPPLHF
>.|TRBJ2-3|TRBV30
CAWSPSTDTQYF
>.|TRBJ2-1|TRBV12-3/TRBV12-4
CASSFYDEQFF
>.|TRBJ1-3|TRBV5-1
CASSPGDRSSGNTIYF
>.|TRBJ1-3|TRBV5-1
CASSLAGSVRGNTIYF
>.|TRBJ1-5|TRBV25-1
CASRDSPYQPQHF
>.|TRBJ1-1|TRBV30
CAWREDSHTEAFF
>.|TRBJ1-1|TRBV5-1
CASSYPRENTEAFF
>few|TRBJ1-5|TRBV6-6
CASTKQGTNQPQHF